These T cell receptor beta chains were read from a single sample in a study of blood T cell repertoires in COVID-19. TCRdb keeps only in-frame clones here, not all; method: immunoSEQ multiplex PCR. Of about 77,000 clones in the sample, roughly nine tenths are singletons; the top ten hold more than 15%. The sample taken for sequencing was peripheral blood. The receptors originated from a woman older than 75 with active or convalescent COVID-19. The CDR3 runs from the conserved cysteine through the conserved F or W. The D gene is left open where the match is weak. Not every row has a clone size; where given, it reads once, few, many or a size class.

d_gene: TRBD1
j_gene: TRBJ1-5
v_gene: TRBV18
abundance: -
CDR3aa: CASTGQGQGQPQHF
CDR3nt: TGTGCCAGCACCGGACAGGGGCAGGGCCAGCCCCAGCATTTT

d_gene: -
j_gene: TRBJ1-2
v_gene: TRBV30
abundance: -
CDR3aa: CAWSSSTTTGYTF
CDR3nt: TGTGCCTGGAGTAGTAGTACAACTACCGGCTACACCTTC

d_gene: TRBD1
j_gene: TRBJ2-2
v_gene: TRBV6-2/TRBV6-3
abundance: -
CDR3aa: CASSYTWTGETGELFF
CDR3nt: TGTGCCAGCAGTTACACTTGGACAGGGGAGACCGGGGAGCTGTTTTTT

d_gene: TRBD1
j_gene: TRBJ2-1
v_gene: TRBV28
abundance: -
CDR3aa: CASSTPLGQNEQFF
CDR3nt: TGTGCCAGCAGCACCCCCTTGGGACAGAATGAGCAGTTCTTC

d_gene: TRBD2
j_gene: TRBJ2-5
v_gene: TRBV18
abundance: -
CDR3aa: CASSRRRGGEETQYF
CDR3nt: TGTGCCAGCTCCCGGCGCCGGGGGGGCGAAGAGACCCAGTACTTC

d_gene: -
j_gene: TRBJ1-1
v_gene: TRBV5-6
abundance: -
CDR3aa: CASSLYVQTLNTEAFF
CDR3nt: TGTGCCAGCAGCTTGTATGTACAGACGTTGAACACTGAAGCTTTCTTT

d_gene: TRBD2
j_gene: TRBJ2-5
v_gene: TRBV6-2/TRBV6-3
abundance: -
CDR3aa: CASSYGVAGGQETQYF
CDR3nt: TGTGCCAGCAGTTACGGGGTAGCGGGGGGACAAGAGACCCAGTACTTC

d_gene: -
j_gene: TRBJ1-2
v_gene: TRBV9
abundance: few
CDR3aa: CASSVGPGSYGYTF
CDR3nt: TGTGCCAGCAGCGTAGGCCCGGGTAGTTATGGCTACACCTTC

d_gene: TRBD1
j_gene: TRBJ1-2
v_gene: TRBV5-4
abundance: -
CDR3aa: CASSLERTGANYGYTF
CDR3nt: TGTGCCAGCAGCTTGGAAAGGACAGGGGCTAACTATGGCTACACCTTC

d_gene: TRBD1
j_gene: TRBJ1-3
v_gene: TRBV4-1
abundance: -
CDR3aa: CASSPRTGRSPGSGNTIYF
CDR3nt: TGCGCCAGCAGCCCTAGGACAGGGAGATCTCCGGGCTCTGGAAACACCATATATTTT

d_gene: -
j_gene: TRBJ2-3
v_gene: TRBV11-2
abundance: -
CDR3aa: CASSLTGFGTDTQYF
CDR3nt: TGTGCCAGCAGCCTCACAGGGTTCGGCACAGATACGCAGTATTTT

d_gene: TRBD1
j_gene: TRBJ1-6
v_gene: TRBV5-1
abundance: -
CDR3aa: CASSTGGNSPLHF
CDR3nt: TGCGCCAGCTCGACAGGGGGTAATTCACCCCTCCACTTT

d_gene: TRBD2
j_gene: TRBJ2-3
v_gene: TRBV27
abundance: -
CDR3aa: CATSFQGPFDSGGTSTDTQYF
CDR3nt: TGTGCCACCAGCTTCCAGGGGCCTTTCGACAGCGGGGGGACTAGCACAGATACGCAGTATTTT

d_gene: -
j_gene: TRBJ1-2
v_gene: TRBV28
abundance: -
CDR3aa: CAARSAGGYTF
CDR3nt: TGTGCCGCCCGTTCGGCGGGCGGCTACACCTTC

d_gene: -
j_gene: TRBJ1-2
v_gene: TRBV11-2
abundance: -
CDR3aa: CASSPGRNNYGYTF
CDR3nt: TGTGCCAGCAGCCCCGGCAGGAACAACTATGGCTACACCTTC

d_gene: TRBD1
j_gene: TRBJ1-2
v_gene: TRBV2
abundance: -
CDR3aa: CATSGTGGAYGYTF
CDR3nt: TGTGCCACCTCTGGGACAGGGGGCGCCTATGGCTACACCTTC

d_gene: -
j_gene: TRBJ1-1
v_gene: TRBV5-1
abundance: -
CDR3aa: CASSLSDRRAAEAFF
CDR3nt: TGCGCCAGCAGCTTGAGCGACAGACGAGCAGCTGAAGCTTTCTTT

d_gene: -
j_gene: TRBJ1-6
v_gene: TRBV7-8
abundance: -
CDR3aa: CASSLYRGSYNSPLHF
CDR3nt: TGTGCCAGCAGCTTATATCGCGGCTCCTATAATTCACCCCTCCACTTT

d_gene: -
j_gene: TRBJ1-1
v_gene: TRBV5-4
abundance: -
CDR3aa: CASIPPSRTPSIVDTEAFF
CDR3nt: TGTGCCAGCATTCCTCCCAGTAGGACACCCTCGATTGTGGACACTGAAGCTTTCTTT

d_gene: -
j_gene: TRBJ1-1
v_gene: TRBV28
abundance: -
CDR3aa: CASSLFRTVNTEAFF
CDR3nt: TGTGCCAGCAGTTTATTTCGGACAGTGAACACTGAAGCTTTCTTT

d_gene: TRBD1
j_gene: TRBJ1-6
v_gene: TRBV2
abundance: -
CDR3aa: CASSEGTGSSYNSPLHF
CDR3nt: TGTGCCAGCAGTGAGGGGACAGGGAGCTCCTATAATTCACCCCTCCACTTT

d_gene: TRBD1
j_gene: TRBJ2-1
v_gene: TRBV2
abundance: -
CDR3aa: CASRGQGANRRNEQFF
CDR3nt: TGTGCCAGCAGGGGACAGGGGGCGAATCGGCGTAATGAGCAGTTCTTC

d_gene: TRBD2
j_gene: TRBJ2-5
v_gene: TRBV9
abundance: -
CDR3aa: CASSVGVAGAPGETQYF
CDR3nt: TGTGCCAGCAGCGTAGGGGTAGCGGGGGCCCCAGGAGAGACCCAGTACTTC

d_gene: -
j_gene: TRBJ1-5
v_gene: TRBV9
abundance: -
CDR3aa: CASSVASGDQPQHF
CDR3nt: TGTGCCAGCAGCGTAGCTTCGGGAGATCAGCCCCAGCATTTT

d_gene: -
j_gene: TRBJ2-3
v_gene: TRBV7-2
abundance: -
CDR3aa: CASSPDSVGAGDTQYF
CDR3nt: TGTGCCAGCAGCCCGGACAGCGTGGGGGCGGGAGATACGCAGTATTTT

d_gene: -
j_gene: TRBJ1-3
v_gene: TRBV28
abundance: -
CDR3aa: CASSPGGLLGNTIYF
CDR3nt: TGTGCCAGCAGCCCCGGGGGTTTATTAGGAAACACCATATATTTT

d_gene: TRBD1
j_gene: TRBJ1-6
v_gene: TRBV5-5
abundance: -
CDR3aa: CASSFSRGQGGSPLHF
CDR3nt: TGTGCCAGCAGTTTCAGTAGGGGACAGGGGGGCTCACCCCTCCACTTT

d_gene: -
j_gene: TRBJ2-1
v_gene: TRBV2
abundance: -
CDR3aa: CASREDTTSYNEQFF
CDR3nt: TGTGCCAGCAGGGAGGATACTACTTCCTACAATGAGCAGTTCTTC

d_gene: -
j_gene: TRBJ1-1
v_gene: TRBV4-2
abundance: -
CDR3aa: CASSQGGGEAFF
CDR3nt: TGTGCCAGCAGCCAAGGGGGGGGTGAAGCTTTCTTT

d_gene: TRBD1
j_gene: TRBJ1-2
v_gene: TRBV6-5
abundance: -
CDR3aa: CASTSDRGRSYGYTF
CDR3nt: TGTGCCAGCACCTCGGACAGGGGGCGATCCTATGGCTACACCTTC

d_gene: -
j_gene: TRBJ1-1
v_gene: TRBV3-1/TRBV3-2
abundance: -
CDR3aa: CASSQEGPQARNTEAFF
CDR3nt: TGTGCCAGCAGCCAAGAAGGTCCGCAGGCTCGAAACACTGAAGCTTTCTTT

d_gene: -
j_gene: TRBJ2-7
v_gene: TRBV20-1
abundance: -
CDR3aa: CSAISYEQYF
CDR3nt: TGCAGTGCTATATCCTACGAGCAGTACTTC

d_gene: -
j_gene: TRBJ1-5
v_gene: TRBV7-8
abundance: -
CDR3aa: CASSVGSGGDQPQHF
CDR3nt: TGTGCCAGCAGCGTAGGGTCGGGGGGCGATCAGCCCCAGCATTTT

d_gene: TRBD1
j_gene: TRBJ1-5
v_gene: TRBV6-5
abundance: -
CDR3aa: CASSSLGQGENQPQHF
CDR3nt: TGTGCCAGCAGTTCCCTAGGACAGGGGGAAAATCAGCCCCAGCATTTT

d_gene: -
j_gene: TRBJ2-4
v_gene: TRBV7-3
abundance: -
CDR3aa: CASSLLRVKAKNIQYF
CDR3nt: TGTGCCAGCAGCTTATTACGGGTGAAGGCCAAAAACATTCAGTACTTC

d_gene: -
j_gene: TRBJ1-1
v_gene: TRBV6-6
abundance: few
CDR3aa: CASSYSTETEAFF
CDR3nt: TGTGCCAGCAGTTACTCAACAGAAACTGAAGCTTTCTTT

d_gene: -
j_gene: TRBJ1-5
v_gene: TRBV28
abundance: once
CDR3aa: CASRPGHYNQPQHF
CDR3nt: TGTGCCAGCAGACCGGGACATTACAATCAGCCCCAGCATTTT

d_gene: -
j_gene: TRBJ1-2
v_gene: TRBV21-1
abundance: -
CDR3aa: CASSIGSTPPKNYGYTF
CDR3nt: TGTGCCAGCAGCATTGGATCGACACCGCCAAAGAACTATGGCTACACCTTC

d_gene: -
j_gene: TRBJ2-5
v_gene: TRBV6-5
abundance: once
CDR3aa: CASSYSGAEEETQYF
CDR3nt: TGTGCCAGCAGTTATAGTGGGGCTGAGGAAGAGACCCAGTACTTC

d_gene: -
j_gene: TRBJ1-5
v_gene: TRBV5-1
abundance: -
CDR3aa: CASSPGRGPGQPQHF
CDR3nt: TGCGCCAGCAGCCCTGGACGGGGTCCAGGACAGCCCCAGCATTTT

d_gene: -
j_gene: TRBJ2-7
v_gene: TRBV4-3
abundance: -
CDR3aa: CASSQLVEADEQYF
CDR3nt: TGCGCCAGCAGCCAATTGGTAGAAGCCGACGAGCAGTACTTC

d_gene: TRBD1
j_gene: TRBJ1-6
v_gene: TRBV3-1/TRBV3-2
abundance: -
CDR3aa: CASSLTGDDSPLHF
CDR3nt: TGTGCCAGCTCCCTCACAGGGGACGATTCACCCCTCCACTTT

d_gene: -
j_gene: TRBJ2-1
v_gene: TRBV5-1
abundance: once
CDR3aa: CASSLVAGNNEQFF
CDR3nt: TGCGCCAGCAGCTTGGTCGCGGGCAACAATGAGCAGTTCTTC

d_gene: TRBD2
j_gene: TRBJ2-7
v_gene: TRBV4-1
abundance: -
CDR3aa: CASSQEGVPPGGKSSYEQYF
CDR3nt: TGCGCCAGCAGCCAAGAGGGGGTGCCACCGGGAGGTAAAAGCTCCTACGAGCAGTACTTC

d_gene: TRBD2
j_gene: TRBJ2-7
v_gene: TRBV27
abundance: -
CDR3aa: CASSSSGGAREQYF
CDR3nt: TGTGCCAGCAGTTCTAGCGGGGGGGCTCGGGAGCAGTACTTC

d_gene: -
j_gene: TRBJ2-3
v_gene: TRBV5-1
abundance: -
CDR3aa: CASSLPQQRSTDTQYF
CDR3nt: TGCGCCAGCAGCTTGCCCCAACAACGTTCCACAGATACGCAGTATTTT

d_gene: -
j_gene: TRBJ2-7
v_gene: TRBV7-2
abundance: -
CDR3aa: CASSSIDSQGGKYF
CDR3nt: TGTGCCAGCAGCTCGATCGACAGCCAAGGCGGCAAGTACTTC

d_gene: -
j_gene: TRBJ1-6
v_gene: TRBV5-1
abundance: once
CDR3aa: CASSFNQVPNSPLHF
CDR3nt: TGCGCCAGCAGCTTTAACCAGGTCCCTAATTCACCCCTCCACTTT

d_gene: TRBD2
j_gene: TRBJ2-1
v_gene: TRBV4-1
abundance: -
CDR3aa: CASSPLAGVGAAQFF
CDR3nt: TGCGCCAGCAGCCCTCTAGCGGGGGTGGGGGCTGCGCAGTTCTTC

d_gene: TRBD1
j_gene: TRBJ2-3
v_gene: TRBV19
abundance: -
CDR3aa: CASSLQGLSTDTQYF
CDR3nt: TGTGCCAGTAGTTTACAGGGGCTGAGCACAGATACGCAGTATTTT

d_gene: TRBD2
j_gene: TRBJ2-3
v_gene: TRBV27
abundance: -
CDR3aa: CASRSAGGPDTQYF
CDR3nt: TGTGCCAGCAGGTCAGCGGGGGGGCCAGATACGCAGTATTTT

d_gene: -
j_gene: TRBJ2-3
v_gene: TRBV3-1/TRBV3-2
abundance: -
CDR3aa: CASSQVGERVTDTQYF
CDR3nt: TGTGCCAGCAGCCAAGTCGGGGAGAGGGTCACAGATACGCAGTATTTT

d_gene: -
j_gene: TRBJ1-5
v_gene: TRBV15
abundance: -
CDR3aa: CATSRDRGYSNQPQHF
CDR3nt: TGTGCCACCAGCAGAGATAGAGGATATAGCAATCAGCCCCAGCATTTT